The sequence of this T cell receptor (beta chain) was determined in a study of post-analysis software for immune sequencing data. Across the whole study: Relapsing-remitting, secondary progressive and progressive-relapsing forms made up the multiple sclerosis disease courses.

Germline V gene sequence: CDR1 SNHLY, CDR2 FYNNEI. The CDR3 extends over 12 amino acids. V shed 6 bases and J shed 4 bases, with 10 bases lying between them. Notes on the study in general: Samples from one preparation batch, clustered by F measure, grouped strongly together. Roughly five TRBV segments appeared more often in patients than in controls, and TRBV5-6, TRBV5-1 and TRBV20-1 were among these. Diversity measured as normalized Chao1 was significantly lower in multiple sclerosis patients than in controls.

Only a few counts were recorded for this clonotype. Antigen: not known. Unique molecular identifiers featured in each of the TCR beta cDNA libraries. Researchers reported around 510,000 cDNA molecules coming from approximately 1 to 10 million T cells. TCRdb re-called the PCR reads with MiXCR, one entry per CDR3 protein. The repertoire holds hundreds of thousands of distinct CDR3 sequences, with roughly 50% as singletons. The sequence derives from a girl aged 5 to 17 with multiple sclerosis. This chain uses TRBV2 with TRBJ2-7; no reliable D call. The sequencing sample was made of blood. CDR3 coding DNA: TGTGCCAGCAGGGTCTGGGGATACGAGCAGTACTTC. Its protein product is CASRVWGYEQYF.